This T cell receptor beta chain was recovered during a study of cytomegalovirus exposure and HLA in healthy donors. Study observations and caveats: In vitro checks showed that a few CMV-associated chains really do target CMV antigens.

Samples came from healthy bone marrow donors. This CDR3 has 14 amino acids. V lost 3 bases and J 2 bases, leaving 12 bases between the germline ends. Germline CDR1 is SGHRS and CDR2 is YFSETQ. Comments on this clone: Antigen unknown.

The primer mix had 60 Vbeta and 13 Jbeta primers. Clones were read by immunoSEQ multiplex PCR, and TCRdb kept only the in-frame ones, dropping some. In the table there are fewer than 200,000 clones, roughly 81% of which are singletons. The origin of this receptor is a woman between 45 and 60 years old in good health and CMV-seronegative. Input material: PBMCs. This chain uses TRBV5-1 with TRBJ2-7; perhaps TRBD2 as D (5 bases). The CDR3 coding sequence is TGCGCCAGCAGCTCATCTTCCGGGACCTACGAGCAGTACTTC. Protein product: CASSSSSGTYEQYF.